A single sample is the source of the 29 T cell receptor beta chains below, sequenced in a study of blood T cells in healthy people across ages. Combining a sample-barcoded 5' primer with a J-beta primer mix, a second PCR ran for roughly 6 to 12 cycles. Via MiXCR, TCRdb re-called the 5' RACE reads, giving one row per CDR3 protein. The table has roughly 550,000 distinct CDR3 sequences, around 24% seen once. These data are also associated with another study on T cells of mothers and their children.

The specimen sequenced was blood. The receptors come from a boy younger than 18 in good health.

This clonotype came up a few times. CDR3 residues: CASSFLFSGANVLTF. The CDR3 DNA sequence: TGTGCCAGCAGCTTCTTATTCTCTGGGGCCAACGTCCTGACTTTC. J is TRBJ2-6 and V is TRBV6-2 or TRBV6-3; D gene unclear. Trimming stripped 6 bases from V and 0 bases from J, with 9 bases between. The CDR3 is made up of 15 amino acids. Looked up from germline, CDR1 is MNHEY and CDR2 is SVGEGT.

This clonotype was found many times. V is TRBV10-3 and J is TRBJ2-5; 8 bases align to TRBD2. Germline loops: CDR1 ENHRY, CDR2 SYGVKD. V shed 0 bases, J shed 2 bases, and the junction held 11 bases outside the gene matches. This CDR3 spans 18 amino acids. The CDR3 DNA is TGTGCCATCAGTGAGTCCGGAATATGGCGGGGGGCGCAAGAGACCCAGTACTTC. Its protein is CAISESGIWRGAQETQYF.

Ten or more counts support this clonotype. This rearrangement joins TRBV6-2 or TRBV6-3 to TRBJ2-3, with 8 bases identical to TRBD2. The CDR3 spans 16 residues. The V gene's germline CDR1 is MNHEY and CDR2 SVGEGT. Trimming took 6 bases from V and 4 from J; bases not matched to a gene: 12. The CDR3: CASSITGTRGSDTQYF. CDR3 bases: TGTGCCAGCAGCATTACCGGGACTAGAGGATCAGATACGCAGTATTTT.

This clonotype showed up just a few times. The CDR3 bases are TGCAGTGCTCCCCCTTACTACGGCCCCAAAAACATTCAGTACTTC. Translation gives CSAPPYYGPKNIQYF. The chain links TRBV20-1 to TRBJ2-4; D gene ambiguous. The CDR3 length is 15 residues. Per germline, CDR1 DFQATT and CDR2 SNEGSKA (reference sequence). The ends were cut back, 5 bases at V and 2 bases at J, with 16 bases in the middle.

This clonotype has a handful of counts. CDR3 sequence: CASSLRVGQNTEAFF. CDR3 in DNA: TGTGCCAGCAGCTTACGAGTGGGGCAGAACACTGAAGCTTTCTTT. This chain uses TRBV7-9 with TRBJ1-1; D is perhaps TRBD1 (5 bases). Germline V gene data show CDR1 as SEHNR and CDR2 as FQNEAQ (reference sequence). Trimming took 2 bases from V and 1 from J, leaving 11 bases between them. The CDR3 is 15 residues long.

This clonotype was observed many times. V gene TRBV28 combines with J gene TRBJ2-4; D may be TRBD1 (6 bases). The ends were cut back, 1 base at V and 3 bases at J, with 10 bases in the middle. CDR3 length: 15 residues. CDR1 is MDHEN, CDR2 SYDVKM, per germline. CDR3 bases: TGTGCCAGCAGTTTATTTTCAGGGGTCAAAAACATTCAGTACTTC. Encoded protein: CASSLFSGVKNIQYF.

This clonotype turned up a few times. The chain recombines TRBV24-1 with TRBJ2-2; D may correspond to TRBD1 or TRBD2 (5 bases each). The V gene lost 2 bases and the J gene lost 2 bases, with 8 bases spanning the gap. Germline loops: CDR1 KGHDR, CDR2 SFDVKD. The CDR3 is 15 amino acids. The CDR3 bases are TGTGCCACCAGTGATTCGGGACCTAACACCGGGGAGCTGTTTTTT. As protein: CATSDSGPNTGELFF.

The chain recombines TRBV7-2 with TRBJ2-1, with D possibly TRBD1 on 6 matching bases. The CDR3 is 15 residues long. V dropped 5 bases and J dropped 3 bases, with 14 bases sitting between them. Germline loops: CDR1 SGHTA, CDR2 FQGNSA. CDR3 nucleotide sequence: TGTGCCAGCAGCCCCGGACAGTCCCTCTACAATGAGCAGTTCTTC. This sequence encodes CASSPGQSLYNEQFF.

This clonotype was counted only a few times. The J gene is TRBJ1-3, the V gene TRBV5-6; 10 nucleotides line up with TRBD1. CDR3 size: 16 residues. Unmatched junction bases numbered 6, after V lost 4 bases and J lost 2 bases. Germline CDR1 SGHDT, CDR2 YYEEEE. CDR3: CASSPRTGGPGNTIYF. For the CDR3, the DNA is TGTGCCAGCAGCCCCAGGACAGGGGGTCCTGGAAACACCATATATTTT. Based on the CDR3 plus reference TRBV5-6 and TRBJ1-3, the full variable domain is DAGVTQSPTHLIKTRGQQVTLRCSPKSGHDTVSWYQQALGQGPQFIFQYYEEEERQRGNFPDRFSGHQFPNYSSELNVNALLLGDSALYLCASSPRTGGPGNTIYFGEGSWLTVV.

This clonotype was counted between two and nine times. This rearrangement joins TRBV28 to TRBJ2-4; TRBD1 might be the D (6 bases). Per germline, CDR1 MDHEN and CDR2 SYDVKM. The CDR3 has 16 residues. V was shortened by 5 bases and J by 1 base, with 15 bases between the two germline ends. The CDR3 is CASSPDSLDAKNIQYF. DNA of the CDR3: TGTGCCAGCAGTCCGGACAGTCTAGATGCCAAAAACATTCAGTACTTC. Full variable domain (rest looked up from reference TRBV28 and TRBJ2-4): DVKVTQSSRYLVKRTGEKVFLECVQDMDHENMFWYRQDPGLGLRLIYFSYDVKMKEKGDIPEGYSVSREKKERFSLILESASTNQTSMYLCASSPDSLDAKNIQYFGAGTRLSVL.

This clonotype was counted at least ten times. This chain joins TRBV6-2 or TRBV6-3 and TRBJ2-3; 10 bases map to TRBD2. Germline assignment: CDR1 MNHEY and CDR2 SVGEGT. Losses at the gene ends were 2 bases for V and 4 bases for J; bases not matched to a gene: 3. CDR3 length: 15 residues. DNA of the CDR3: TGTGCCAGCAGTTACCTAGCGGGGGCACCAGATACGCAGTATTTT. This sequence encodes CASSYLAGAPDTQYF.

V and J are TRBV20-1 and TRBJ2-1; D is perhaps TRBD2 (5 bases). The germline CDR1 and CDR2 sequences are DFQATT and SNEGSKA (reference sequence). The CDR3 has 12 amino acids. V was pared by 3 bases and J by 7 bases, with 10 bases between. Here the CDR3 DNA reads TGCAGTGCTAGTAATCGGGGAAATGAGCAGTTCTTC. The encoded protein is CSASNRGNEQFF.

CDR3 protein: CASSSSVVSTDTQYF. DNA for the CDR3: TGTGCCAGCAGCTCCTCGGTAGTGAGCACAGATACGCAGTATTTT. The chain links TRBV13 to TRBJ2-3, with D unclear. Germline loops: CDR1 PRHDT, CDR2 FYEKMQ (reference sequence). V lost 4 bases and J lost 0, with 11 bases in between. This CDR3 has 15 amino acids.

The chain employs TRBV27 and TRBJ1-4, with D maybe TRBD1 (5 bases). V dropped 0 bases and J dropped 8 bases, with 13 bases sitting between them. This CDR3 is 15 amino acids long. Germline CDR1 is MNHEY and CDR2 is SMNVEV (reference sequence). This CDR3 is CASSLSQGLGEKLFF. The CDR3 DNA reads TGTGCCAGCAGTTTATCGCAGGGACTTGGGGAAAAACTGTTTTTT. The variable domain in full, completed from reference TRBV27 and TRBJ1-4, reads EAQVTQNPRYLITVTGKKLTVTCSQNMNHEYMSWYRQDPGLGLRQIYYSMNVEVTDKGDVPEGYKVSRKEKRNFPLILESPSPNQTSLYFCASSLSQGLGEKLFFGSGTQLSVL.

The chain carries TRBV7-2 and TRBJ1-4; the D gene is possibly TRBD1 (6 bases). CDR3 length equals 16 residues. Germline V gene lookup returns CDR1 SGHTA and CDR2 FQGNSA. Trimming left V 5 bases short and J 7 bases short, with 20 bases between. CDR3 sequence reads: CASSRSTGFGSEKLFF. The CDR3 DNA sequence: TGTGCCAGCAGCCGATCGACAGGTTTCGGTAGTGAAAAACTGTTTTTT.

This clonotype occurred a few times. The CDR3 region is CASSSSFYPRGGGTGELFF. In DNA form, the CDR3 reads TGTGCCAGCAGCTCTTCCTTCTACCCGCGGGGGGGCGGAACCGGGGAGCTGTTTTTT. This sequence joins TRBV7-6 and TRBJ2-2, with TRBD2 identical over 9 bases. Germline V lookup: CDR1 SGHVS, CDR2 FNYEAQ. This CDR3 has 19 residues. V lost 4 bases and J lost 5; bases outside the gene matches: 17.

This clonotype was counted a single time. This chain connects TRBV3-1 to TRBJ2-3; D call uncertain. Trimming took off 3 bases at V and 0 bases at J, with 7 bases between the two ends. Looked up from germline, CDR1 is LGHDT and CDR2 is YNNKEL (reference sequence). This CDR3 contains 14 residues. CDR3 sequence (DNA): TGTGCCAGCAGCCAGAAATCTAGCACAGATACGCAGTATTTT. Protein sequence: CASSQKSSTDTQYF.

V usage is TRBV7-9 and J usage is TRBJ1-1; tentative D call: TRBD1 (5 bases). Germline lookup yields CDR1 SEHNR and CDR2 FQNEAQ (reference sequence). Between the trimmed V and J ends, which lost 4 bases and 8 bases, there was a span of 20 bases. The CDR3 consists of 15 residues. The CDR3 coding sequence is TGTGCCAGCAGCTCAATCGCAGGCGGTGGGGGAGAAGCTTTCTTT. Translating it yields CASSSIAGGGGEAFF.

This clonotype was counted only a few times. V is TRBV6-1 and J is TRBJ1-1; D call uncertain. V lost 8 bases, J lost 0 bases, and 13 bases lay in between. Looked up from germline, CDR1 is MNHNS and CDR2 is SASEGT. This CDR3 spans 14 amino acids. The CDR3 spells CASVGGGMNTEAFF. The CDR3 nucleotides are TGTGCCAGCGTTGGTGGCGGGATGAACACTGAAGCTTTCTTT.

This clonotype occurred a few times. The chain has TRBV29-1 and TRBJ1-1; D call uncertain. This CDR3 region has 13 residues. V was clipped by 7 bases and J by 4 bases, with 16 bases between them. From germline, CDR1 is SQVTM and CDR2 ANQGSEA. CDR3 amino acids: CSAKGSGITEAFF. In DNA form, the CDR3 reads TGCAGCGCAAAGGGATCGGGGATCACTGAAGCTTTCTTT. The full variable domain, its missing parts supplied by reference TRBV29-1 and TRBJ1-1, is SAVISQKPSRDICQRGTSLTIQCQVDSQVTMMFWYRQQPGQSLTLIATANQGSEATYESGFVIDKFPISRPNLTFSTLTVSNMSPEDSSIYLCSAKGSGITEAFFGQGTRLTVV.

The rearrangement uses TRBV29-1 and TRBJ2-7; 12 nucleotides align to TRBD1. This CDR3 spans 13 amino acids. Germline CDR1 and CDR2: SQVTM and ANQGSEA. Unmatched junction bases numbered 10, after V lost 5 bases and J lost 11 bases. CDR3 coding DNA: TGCAGCGTTCTACCGGGACAGGGGGCTTCGGAGTACTTC. Translated: CSVLPGQGASEYF.

A remark on this clonotype: At one boundary the junction diverges from the germline segment, which might be a read error. The J gene is TRBJ2-5, the V gene TRBV3-1, with D perhaps TRBD2 (6 bases). CDR1 and CDR2 (germline): LGHDT, YNNKEL (reference sequence). The CDR3 is 15 amino acids. DNA of the CDR3: TGTGCCAGCAGCCAAGATGTGACGGGGACTGAGAACCAGTACTTC. Its translation is CASSQDVTGTENQYF.

The chain has TRBV6-1 and TRBJ2-3; no definite D call. V lost 4 bases to trimming and J lost 0 bases, with 11 bases between them. This CDR3 spans 15 amino acids. Germline CDR1 reads MNHNS; CDR2 reads SASEGT. The CDR3 bases are TGTGCCAGCAGTGTGGCCTACTCTAGCACAGATACGCAGTATTTT. Protein: CASSVAYSSTDTQYF.

This clonotype has only a few counts. The rearrangement joins TRBV30 to TRBJ1-4, with 11 positions matching TRBD1. With 3 bases clipped from V and 13 bases from J, the junction kept 13 bases outside the gene matches. Per the germline V gene, CDR1 is GTSNPN and CDR2 is SVGIG (reference sequence). This CDR3 has 15 amino acids. The CDR3 nucleotides read TGTGCCTGGAGCGGGACAGGGGGTGCGCGGGACGGACTGTTTTTT. The encoded protein is CAWSGTGGARDGLFF.

The CDR3 region has the DNA TGTGCCAGCAGCCCGAATGGACGGGGCCGGAAGACCCAGTACTTC. Translated: CASSPNGRGRKTQYF. The chain couples TRBV28 to TRBJ2-5; either TRBD1 or TRBD2 may fit D (5 bases each). Germline CDR1 and CDR2: MDHEN and SYDVKM. The CDR3 extends over 15 amino acids. V lost 6 bases to trimming and J lost 6 bases, with 20 bases between them.

This chain uses TRBV5-1 with TRBJ1-1; 7 positions match TRBD1. Looked up from germline, CDR1 is SGHRS and CDR2 is YFSETQ. The CDR3 extends over 14 amino acids. Germline trimming cut 6 bases from V and 6 bases from J; bases unmatched to any gene: 11. The CDR3 DNA sequence: TGCGCCAGCAATCTTGGGGACAGTCGCCCTGAAGCTTTCTTT. The encoded protein is CASNLGDSRPEAFF. The whole variable domain, filled in from reference TRBV5-1 and TRBJ1-1, reads KAGVTQTPRYLIKTRGQQVTLSCSPISGHRSVSWYQQTPGQGLQFLFEYFSETQRNKGNFPGRFSGRQFSNSRSEMNVSTLELGDSALYLCASNLGDSRPEAFFGQGTRLTVV.

The chain is built from TRBV7-9 and TRBJ2-2, with unresolved D. The CDR3 length is 15 residues. Between the trimmed V and J ends, which lost 4 bases and 3 bases, there was a span of 12 bases. CDR1 and CDR2 from the germline V gene are SEHNR and FQNEAQ (reference sequence). The CDR3 DNA is TGTGCCAGCAGCTCCACCGTAAAGTACACCGGGGAGCTGTTTTTT. This sequence encodes CASSSTVKYTGELFF.

The chain links TRBV10-3 to TRBJ2-7; a possible D gene is TRBD1 (5 bases). CDR3 length: 14 residues. The ends were cut back, 0 bases at V and 2 bases at J, with 8 bases in the middle. Germline lookup yields CDR1 ENHRY and CDR2 SYGVKD. For the CDR3, the DNA is TGTGCCATCAGTGAGTCTACAGGAGCCTACGAGCAGTACTTC. It codes for CAISESTGAYEQYF.

This clonotype was seen a few times. The rearrangement joins TRBV4-1 to TRBJ1-2, with 9 bases matching TRBD1. CDR3 length: 16 residues. V shed 4 bases and J 2 bases; nucleotides not matched to a gene: 8. The germline gives CDR1 MGHRA, CDR2 YSYEKL. In DNA, the CDR3 is TGCGCCAGCAGCCCTAGAACAGGGGGCACGAACTATGGCTACACCTTC. It codes for CASSPRTGGTNYGYTF.